The 26 T cell receptor beta chains presented below share a single source sample, sequenced in a study of spatial heterogeneity in lung cancer. As for time point: sample taken at primary tumor resection. TCRdb itself ran the 5' RACE reads through MiXCR, one entry per CDR3 protein. Of 20,000 to 25,000 distinct CDR3 sequences listed, 6.5% to 8% are singletons. The sequencing here drew on PBMCs, taken at surgery. The receptor set was obtained from a male donor with early-stage non-small cell lung cancer.

The chain couples TRBV5-5 to TRBJ2-7; 9 nucleotides match TRBD1. The trim removed 0 bases at V and 5 bases at J, leaving 6 bases unmatched. Germline lookup yields CDR1 SGHKS and CDR2 YYEKEE (reference sequence). This CDR3 comprises 15 residues. The DNA for the CDR3 is TGTGCCAGCAGCTTGGTAGGACAGGGGCCCCACGAGCAGTACTTC. Amino acids: CASSLVGQGPHEQYF.

This clonotype was counted between two and nine times. The chain carries TRBV7-6 and TRBJ1-1; no definite D call. Between the trimmed V and J ends, which lost 5 bases and 1 base, there was a span of 17 bases. Germline lookup yields CDR1 SGHVS and CDR2 FNYEAQ. CDR3 length: 16 amino acids. The CDR3 region is CASSPSPGRRNTEAFF. The DNA for the CDR3 is TGTGCCAGCAGCCCCTCCCCCGGACGGAGGAACACTGAAGCTTTCTTT.

By proportion, this clonotype is medium-sized. V and J are TRBV7-9 and TRBJ2-6; D not resolved. V lost 5 bases, J lost 2 bases, and 10 bases lay in between. The germline V gene encodes CDR1 SEHNR and CDR2 FQNEAQ (reference sequence). CDR3 length: 15 residues. The CDR3 DNA sequence: TGTGCCAGCAGCCACCAGATGACTGGGGCCAACGTCCTGACTTTC. This sequence encodes CASSHQMTGANVLTF.

The chain combines TRBV6-5 with TRBJ2-6, with no clear D. The V gene's germline CDR1 is MNHEY and CDR2 SVGAGI. The V end was cut by 6 bases, the J end by 0 bases, with 6 bases between. This CDR3 spans 14 amino acids. The CDR3 DNA reads as TGTGCCAGCAGCGGTAGCTCTGGGGCCAACGTCCTGACTTTC. Translating gives CASSGSSGANVLTF.

The CDR3 sequence is CAWRHGQGNEKLFF. The CDR3 coding sequence is TGTGCCTGGAGACACGGACAGGGCAATGAAAAACTGTTTTTT. The chain combines TRBV30 with TRBJ1-4, with 8 bases lining up with TRBD1. Germline V CDR1 and CDR2: GTSNPN, SVGIG (reference sequence). The CDR3 is 14 residues long. V dropped 3 bases and J dropped 5; count of bases not matched to a gene: 5.

In this sample, this clonotype turned up many times. The germline gene is not matched at one end of the junction; a read error may be the cause. The chain couples TRBV7-7 to TRBJ2-1; 9 nucleotides align to TRBD2. The CDR3 sequence is 15 residues long. CDR1 and CDR2 from the germline V gene are SSHAT and FNYEAQ (reference sequence). For the CDR3, the DNA is TGTGCTAGCAGCTCCAGCGGGGGGATCAAGAATGAGCAGTTCTTC. This codes for CASSSSGGIKNEQFF.

By frequency in the sample, this clonotype is medium-sized. This chain uses TRBV12-3 or TRBV12-4 with TRBJ2-7, with 7 bases lining up with TRBD2. The CDR3 is 15 amino acids. V lost 6 bases to trimming and J lost 3 bases; unmatched junction nucleotides: 11. The CDR3 sequence is CASSHTGLSNYEQYF. Here the CDR3 DNA reads TGTGCCAGCAGCCATACGGGACTATCTAACTACGAGCAGTACTTC.

This clonotype came up many times. The chain is built from TRBV9 and TRBJ1-3; D call uncertain. Trimming stripped 0 bases from V and 4 bases from J, with 17 bases between. CDR3 size: 17 residues. Per the germline V gene, CDR1 is SGDLS and CDR2 is YYNGEE. CDR3 coding DNA: TGTGCCAGCAGCGTAGCCTCGACGCTGGTTTACGGAAACACCATATATTTT. Protein sequence: CASSVASTLVYGNTIYF.

By proportion, this clonotype is medium-sized. V gene TRBV20-1 combines with J gene TRBJ1-2, with TRBD1 as a possible D gene (6 bases). The CDR3 length is 15 residues. Per the germline V gene, CDR1 is DFQATT and CDR2 is SNEGSKA (reference sequence). Trimming shortened V by 0 bases and J by 4 bases, and 15 bases separated the two germline ends. Here the CDR3 DNA reads TGCAGTGCTAGAGACGCAGGGGAACGAATCTATGGCTACACCTTC. It encodes CSARDAGERIYGYTF.

This clonotype came up many times. The chain has TRBV20-1 and TRBJ1-4; D call uncertain. V gave up 0 bases and J gave up 4 bases, with 9 bases separating them. Germline assignment: CDR1 DFQATT and CDR2 SNEGSKA (reference sequence). This CDR3 is 14 amino acids long. This chain's CDR3 is CSARDPGFNEKLFF. DNA of the CDR3: TGCAGTGCTAGAGATCCGGGCTTTAATGAAAAACTGTTTTTT.

This chain connects TRBV10-2 to TRBJ2-3; TRBD2 matches at 9 bases. Germline V lookup: CDR1 WSHSY, CDR2 SAAADI. Germline trimming cut 6 bases from V and 3 bases from J; bases unmatched to any gene: 10. The CDR3 is 16 amino acids. CDR3 protein: CASSDPPSGTTDTQYF. The CDR3 coding sequence is TGCGCCAGCAGCGATCCGCCTAGCGGGACTACAGATACGCAGTATTTT.

This clonotype occurred many times. The rearrangement links TRBV11-2 to TRBJ2-5; 7 bases fit TRBD1. The CDR3 spans 15 residues. Germline CDR1 and CDR2: SGHAT and FQNNGV. The junction had 7 bases not matched to a gene; V was cut back by 4 bases and J by 2 bases. The CDR3 region has the DNA TGTGCCAGCAGCTCGGGACAGTTAATTCAAGAGACCCAGTACTTC. Translated, it gives CASSSGQLIQETQYF.

In its sample, this clonotype was seen many times. The rearrangement uses TRBV6-1 and TRBJ2-7; D assignment may be TRBD1 or TRBD2 (5 bases each). Germline CDR1 reads MNHNS; CDR2 reads SASEGT. Trimming took 2 bases from V and 5 from J, leaving 13 bases between them. The length of the CDR3 is 14 residues. This CDR3 is CASSEIRGGHEQYV. The CDR3 nucleotides read TGTGCCAGCAGTGAAATCCGGGGCGGCCACGAGCAGTACGTC.

The CDR3 DNA reads TGTGCCAGCAGCGTAAGCCCAAGGTCAGGGAGCACAGATACGCAGTATTTT. It is translated as CASSVSPRSGSTDTQYF. The chain has TRBV9 and TRBJ2-3; D might be TRBD1 (5 bases). Trimming shortened V by 1 base and J by 0 bases, and 15 bases separated the two germline ends. CDR3 length: 17 residues. The germline V gene encodes CDR1 SGDLS and CDR2 YYNGEE.

The chain has TRBV19 and TRBJ2-2; the D is unclear. This CDR3 region has 15 residues. V lost 3 bases to trimming and J lost 6 bases, with 14 bases between them. CDR1 is LNHDA and CDR2 is SQIVND in the germline V gene (reference sequence). The chain's CDR3 is CASSIQFWDSGELFF. DNA of the CDR3: TGTGCCAGTAGTATTCAGTTTTGGGATTCCGGGGAGCTGTTTTTT.

This clonotype was seen only a few times. The V and J genes are TRBV4-1 and TRBJ2-3; D is unresolved. The V gene lost 6 bases and the J gene lost 2 bases, with 9 bases spanning the gap. The CDR3 runs to 13 residues. Germline loops: CDR1 MGHRA, CDR2 YSYEKL. The CDR3 spells CASRESHTDTQYF. CDR3 nucleotide sequence: TGCGCCAGCAGAGAAAGCCACACAGATACGCAGTATTTT.

This clonotype has ten or more counts. The chain couples TRBV12-3 or TRBV12-4 to TRBJ1-4, with D uncertain. The CDR3 length is 14 residues. Deletions cut 0 bases from V and 3 bases from J, with 5 bases between. The DNA for the CDR3 is TGTGCCAGCAGTTTAGCGGGAGCTAATGAAAAACTGTTTTTT. This sequence encodes CASSLAGANEKLFF.

This clonotype was counted ten times or more. The genes are TRBV28 and TRBJ2-7, with 8 bases matching TRBD1. Germline assignment: CDR1 MDHEN and CDR2 SYDVKM. The CDR3 contains 15 residues. The V and J ends lost 5 bases and 5 bases, in that order; junction bases with no gene match: 11. The CDR3 DNA reads as TGTGCCAGCAGTCCCTCATCAGGGGGCAGCGACGAGCAGTACTTC. Encoded protein: CASSPSSGGSDEQYF.

The rearrangement uses TRBV7-2 and TRBJ2-5; TRBD1 matches at 8 bases. This CDR3 contains 16 residues. The trim removed 5 bases at V and 2 bases at J, leaving 10 bases unmatched. In germline, CDR1 is SGHTA, CDR2 FQGNSA. Here the CDR3 reads CASSPPAWTGQETQYF. CDR3 sequence (DNA): TGTGCCAGCAGCCCACCGGCCTGGACAGGGCAAGAGACCCAGTACTTC.

This clonotype was recorded at least ten times. The chain couples TRBV12-5 to TRBJ1-1; D unresolved. CDR3 length equals 16 residues. Trimming took 3 bases from V and 5 from J, leaving 19 bases between them. Looked up from germline, CDR1 is LGHNT and CDR2 is FRNRAP. The CDR3 protein is CASGLDPPRRETEAFF. The CDR3 nucleotides read TGTGCTAGTGGTTTAGACCCACCTCGGAGGGAGACTGAAGCTTTCTTT.

This clonotype was counted a few times. The rearrangement links TRBV29-1 to TRBJ2-3; tentatively, D is TRBD1 (5 bases). The CDR3 is 13 amino acids. The ends were cut back, 2 bases at V and 2 bases at J, with 8 bases in the middle. Germline V gene lookup returns CDR1 SQVTM and CDR2 ANQGSEA. CDR3 residues: CSVEQGFTDTQYF. The CDR3 DNA reads TGCAGCGTTGAACAGGGCTTCACAGATACGCAGTATTTT.

The J gene is TRBJ2-3, the V gene TRBV10-3; D possibly corresponds to TRBD1 (6 bases). This CDR3 is 14 amino acids long. The germline V and J ends were trimmed by 5 bases and 2 bases, with 11 bases remaining between them. Germline V CDR1 and CDR2: ENHRY, SYGVKD. The CDR3 region is CAISRQEATDTQYF. For the CDR3, the DNA is TGTGCCATCAGTCGACAGGAAGCCACAGATACGCAGTATTTT.

There are a few counts of this clonotype. The V gene is TRBV7-3, the J gene TRBJ2-7, with a possible D match to TRBD1 (6 bases). CDR1 and CDR2 (germline): SGHTA, FQGTGA. This CDR3 is 17 amino acids long. Trimming removed 1 base from V and 5 bases from J, with 21 bases in between. The CDR3 nucleotides are TGTGCCAGCAGCTTAAGGGGGCAGGGCCCTTTAGGGGACGAGCAGTACTTC. This codes for CASSLRGQGPLGDEQYF.

This clonotype showed up just a few times. This chain connects TRBV5-6 to TRBJ2-7; D might be TRBD1 (5 bases). Between the trimmed V and J ends, which lost 4 bases and 3 bases, there was a span of 14 bases. Looked up from germline, CDR1 is SGHDT and CDR2 is YYEEEE. The CDR3 runs 14 residues. CDR3 in amino acids: CASSQWTIFYEQYF. The CDR3 bases are TGTGCCAGCAGCCAGTGGACAATCTTCTACGAGCAGTACTTC.

This clonotype appeared many times. This chain links TRBV19 with TRBJ1-5, with a tentative D call TRBD1 (6 bases). Germline CDR1 is LNHDA and CDR2 is SQIVND (reference sequence). V gave up 4 bases and J gave up 6 bases, with 10 bases separating them. The length of the CDR3 is 13 residues. The CDR3 coding sequence is TGTGCCAGTAGTACAGTACAGGGTCAGCCCCAGCATTTT. This gives the protein CASSTVQGQPQHF. The whole variable domain, remainder taken from reference TRBV19 and TRBJ1-5, is DGGITQSPKYLFRKEGQNVTLSCEQNLNHDAMYWYRQDPGQGLRLIYYSQIVNDFQKGDIAEGYSVSREKKESFPLTVTSAQKNPTAFYLCASSTVQGQPQHFGDGTRLSIL.

This rearrangement joins TRBV28 to TRBJ1-1; unclear D gene. The CDR3 totals 14 residues. Trimming took off 7 bases at V and 0 bases at J, with 12 bases between the two ends. Per germline, CDR1 MDHEN and CDR2 SYDVKM. CDR3 residues: CASTLSPMNTEAFF. The CDR3 nucleotides read TGTGCCAGCACCCTGTCACCTATGAACACTGAAGCTTTCTTT.